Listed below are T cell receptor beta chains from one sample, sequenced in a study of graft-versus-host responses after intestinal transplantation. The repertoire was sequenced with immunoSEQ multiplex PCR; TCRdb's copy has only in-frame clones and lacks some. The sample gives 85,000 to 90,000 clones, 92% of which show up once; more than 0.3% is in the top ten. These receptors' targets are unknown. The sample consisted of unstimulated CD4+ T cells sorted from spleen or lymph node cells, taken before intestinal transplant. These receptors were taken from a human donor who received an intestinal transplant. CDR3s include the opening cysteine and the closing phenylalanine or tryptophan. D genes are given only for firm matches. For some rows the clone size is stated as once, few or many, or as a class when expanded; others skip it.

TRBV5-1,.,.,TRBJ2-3,CASSLDRGTDTQYF,TGCGCCAGCAGCTTGGACCGGGGGACAGATACGCAGTATTTT
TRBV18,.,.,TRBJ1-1,CASSPLAGGTEAFF,TGTGCCAGCTCACCATTAGCCGGGGGCACTGAAGCTTTCTTT
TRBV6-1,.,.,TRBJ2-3,CASSEITDTQYF,TGTGCCAGCAGTGAAATCACAGATACGCAGTATTTT
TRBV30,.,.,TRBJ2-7,CAWRGYTYEQYF,TGTGCCTGGAGGGGGTACACCTACGAGCAGTACTTC
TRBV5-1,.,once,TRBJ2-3,CASSLPGSHTDTQYF,TGCGCCAGCAGCTTACCGGGTTCCCACACAGATACGCAGTATTTT
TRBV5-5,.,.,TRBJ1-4,CASGSSESLVRRGEKLFF,TGTGCCAGCGGGAGCTCTGAATCGCTCGTTCGGAGAGGTGAAAAACTGTTTTTT
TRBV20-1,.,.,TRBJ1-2,CSAIRGDGYTF,TGCAGTGCTATACGAGGGGATGGCTACACCTTC
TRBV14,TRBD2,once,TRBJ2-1,CASRLAGGSYNEQFF,TGTGCCAGCAGGCTAGCGGGAGGGTCCTACAATGAGCAGTTCTTC
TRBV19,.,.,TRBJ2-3,CASSMRESSTDTQYF,TGTGCCAGTAGTATGAGGGAGTCTAGCACAGATACGCAGTATTTT
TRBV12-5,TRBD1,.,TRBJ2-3,CAGPGTGRSGSTDTQYF,TGTGCTGGCCCCGGGACAGGGAGAAGCGGATCCACAGATACGCAGTATTTT
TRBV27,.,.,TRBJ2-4,CASSPGWGPKNIQYF,TGTGCCAGCAGTCCGGGCTGGGGGCCCAAAAACATTCAGTACTTC
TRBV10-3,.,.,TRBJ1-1,CAISEGHMNTEAFF,TGTGCCATCAGTGAGGGACACATGAACACTGAAGCTTTCTTT
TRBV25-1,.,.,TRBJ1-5,CASSEYTANQPQHF,TGTGCCAGCAGTGAATACACAGCCAATCAGCCCCAGCATTTT
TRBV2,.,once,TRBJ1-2,CASSEAWVFYGYTF,TGTGCCAGCAGTGAAGCGTGGGTTTTCTATGGCTACACCTTC
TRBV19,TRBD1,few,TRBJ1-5,CASNSGTGGYSNQPQHF,TGTGCCAGTAATTCCGGGACAGGGGGCTATAGCAATCAGCCCCAGCATTTT
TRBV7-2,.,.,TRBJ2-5,CASSVTGSEKETQYF,TGTGCCAGCAGCGTCACAGGGTCGGAGAAAGAGACCCAGTACTTC
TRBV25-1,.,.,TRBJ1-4,CASSGQGTEKLFF,TGTGCCAGCAGTGGCCAGGGGACCGAAAAACTGTTTTTT
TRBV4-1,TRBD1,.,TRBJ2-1,CASSHGQGALNEQFF,TGCGCCAGCAGCCATGGACAGGGGGCGCTGAATGAGCAGTTCTTC
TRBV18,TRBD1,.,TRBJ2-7,CASSHSFRDSGGQYF,TGTGCCAGCTCACACTCCTTCCGGGACAGCGGAGGGCAGTACTTC
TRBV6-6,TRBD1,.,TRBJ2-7,CASSRDRRYEQYF,TGTGCCAGTAGCCGGGACAGGCGCTACGAGCAGTACTTC
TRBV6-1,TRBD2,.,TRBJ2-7,CASRTSGRLSYEQYF,TGTGCCAGCAGGACTAGCGGGAGGCTCTCCTACGAGCAGTACTTC
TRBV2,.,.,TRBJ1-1,CASSLQGPNTEAFF,TGTGCCAGCAGCCTCCAGGGACCGAACACTGAAGCTTTCTTT
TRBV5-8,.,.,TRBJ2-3,CASSSRTDTQYF,TGTGCCAGCAGCTCTAGAACAGATACGCAGTATTTT
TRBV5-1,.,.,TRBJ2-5,CASSFTGLGETQYF,TGCGCCAGCAGCTTTACAGGGTTGGGGGAGACCCAGTACTTC
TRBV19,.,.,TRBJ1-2,CASSIDLRGPYGYTF,TGTGCCAGTAGTATAGATCTGCGGGGACCCTATGGCTACACCTTC
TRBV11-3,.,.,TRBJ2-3,CASSGTQGTDTQYF,TGTGCCAGCAGCGGGACCCAGGGTACAGATACGCAGTATTTT
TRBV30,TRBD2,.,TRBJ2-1,CAWTSGLASEQFF,TGTGCCTGGACCTCGGGACTAGCGAGTGAGCAGTTCTTC
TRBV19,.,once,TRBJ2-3,CASSMTRTATDTQYF,TGTGCCAGTAGTATGACTAGGACAGCCACAGATACGCAGTATTTT
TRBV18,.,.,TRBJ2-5,CASSPLRLEKETQYF,TGTGCCAGCTCACCCCTTAGACTGGAGAAAGAGACCCAGTACTTC
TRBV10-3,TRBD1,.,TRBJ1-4,CAISEATGQLNEKLFF,TGTGCCATCAGTGAAGCGACAGGGCAACTTAATGAAAAACTGTTTTTT
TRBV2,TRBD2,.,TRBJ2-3,CASSRRLAGTDTQYF,TGTGCCAGCAGCCGGAGACTAGCGGGCACAGATACGCAGTATTTT
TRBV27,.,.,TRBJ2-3,CASSYLKVSRTDTQYF,TGTGCCAGCAGTTACCTTAAGGTCTCTCGCACAGATACGCAGTATTTT
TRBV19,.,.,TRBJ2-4,CASRGVGENIQYF,TGTGCCAGTCGCGGGGTTGGGGAAAACATTCAGTACTTC
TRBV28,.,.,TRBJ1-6,CATDSYNSPLHF,TGTGCTACAGACTCCTATAATTCACCCCTCCACTTT
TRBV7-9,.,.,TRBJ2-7,CASSLAGAGVINEQYF,TGTGCCAGCAGCTTAGCGGGGGCGGGTGTAATCAACGAGCAGTACTTC
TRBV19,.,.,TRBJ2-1,CASSDQGREIARGNEQFF,TGTGCCAGTAGTGATCAGGGTCGGGAGATTGCTCGGGGCAATGAGCAGTTCTTC
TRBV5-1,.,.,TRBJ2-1,CASSWLSVGEQFF,TGCGCCAGCAGCTGGCTCTCCGTGGGAGAGCAGTTCTTC
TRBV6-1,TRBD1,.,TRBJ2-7,CASSLRGQWEQYF,TGTGCCAGCAGTCTCAGGGGGCAGTGGGAGCAGTACTTC
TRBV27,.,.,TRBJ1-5,CASRATGLYGNQPQHF,TGTGCCAGCAGGGCTACAGGGTTATATGGCAATCAGCCCCAGCATTTT
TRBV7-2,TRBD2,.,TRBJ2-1,CASSSPTSGRLFF,TGTGCCAGCAGCTCTCCGACTAGCGGGAGGCTGTTCTTC
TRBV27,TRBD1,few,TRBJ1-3,CASRPDRSGNTIYF,TGTGCCAGCAGACCGGACAGGTCTGGAAACACCATATATTTT